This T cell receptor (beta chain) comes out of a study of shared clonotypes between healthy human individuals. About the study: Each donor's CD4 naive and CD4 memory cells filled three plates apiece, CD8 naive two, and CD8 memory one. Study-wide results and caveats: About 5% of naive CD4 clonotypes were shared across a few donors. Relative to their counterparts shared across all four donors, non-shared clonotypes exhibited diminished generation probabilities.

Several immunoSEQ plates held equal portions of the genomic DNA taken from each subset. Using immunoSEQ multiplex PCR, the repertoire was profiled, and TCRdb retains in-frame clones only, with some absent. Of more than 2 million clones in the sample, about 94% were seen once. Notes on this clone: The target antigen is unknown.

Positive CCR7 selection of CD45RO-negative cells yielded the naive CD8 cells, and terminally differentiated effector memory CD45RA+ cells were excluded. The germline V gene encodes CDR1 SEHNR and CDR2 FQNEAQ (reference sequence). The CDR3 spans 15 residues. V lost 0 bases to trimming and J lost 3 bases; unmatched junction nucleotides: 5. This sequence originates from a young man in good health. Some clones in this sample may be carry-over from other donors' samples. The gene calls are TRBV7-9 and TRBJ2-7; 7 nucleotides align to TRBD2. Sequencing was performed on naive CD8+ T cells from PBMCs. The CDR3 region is CASSLASSGFYEQYF. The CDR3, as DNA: TGTGCCAGCAGCTTAGCGTCTAGCGGCTTCTACGAGCAGTACTTC.